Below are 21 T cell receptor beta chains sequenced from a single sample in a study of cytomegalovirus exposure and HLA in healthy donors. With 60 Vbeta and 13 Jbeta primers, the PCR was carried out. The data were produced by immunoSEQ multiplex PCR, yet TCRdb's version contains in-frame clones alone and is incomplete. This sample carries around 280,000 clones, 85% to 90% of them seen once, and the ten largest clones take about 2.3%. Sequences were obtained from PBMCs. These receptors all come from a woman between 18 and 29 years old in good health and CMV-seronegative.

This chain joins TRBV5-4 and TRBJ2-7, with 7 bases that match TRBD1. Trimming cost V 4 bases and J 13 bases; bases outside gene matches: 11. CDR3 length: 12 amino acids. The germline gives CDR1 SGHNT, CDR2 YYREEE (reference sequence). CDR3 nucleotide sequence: TGTGCCAGCAGCCCAGACCGGGACAGCCTTTACTTC. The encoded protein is CASSPDRDSLYF.

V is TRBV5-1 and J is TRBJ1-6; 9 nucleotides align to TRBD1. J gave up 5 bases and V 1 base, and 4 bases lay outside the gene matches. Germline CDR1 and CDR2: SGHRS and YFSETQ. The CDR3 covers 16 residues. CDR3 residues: CASSLYRTGDNSPLHF. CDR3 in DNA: TGCGCCAGCAGCTTGTATCGGACAGGGGATAATTCACCCCTCCACTTT.

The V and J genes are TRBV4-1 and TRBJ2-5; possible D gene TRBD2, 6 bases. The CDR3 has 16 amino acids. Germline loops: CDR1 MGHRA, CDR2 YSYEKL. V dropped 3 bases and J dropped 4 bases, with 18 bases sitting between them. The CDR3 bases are TGCGCCAGCAGCCATCCGCCACCGGGGGTTTCAGAGACCCAGTACTTC. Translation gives CASSHPPPGVSETQYF.

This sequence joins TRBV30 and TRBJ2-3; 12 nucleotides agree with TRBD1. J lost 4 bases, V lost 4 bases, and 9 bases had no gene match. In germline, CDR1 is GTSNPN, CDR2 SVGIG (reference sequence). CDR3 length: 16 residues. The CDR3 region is CAWTAGGQGAADTQYF. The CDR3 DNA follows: TGTGCCTGGACCGCGGGGGGACAGGGGGCCGCAGATACGCAGTATTTT.

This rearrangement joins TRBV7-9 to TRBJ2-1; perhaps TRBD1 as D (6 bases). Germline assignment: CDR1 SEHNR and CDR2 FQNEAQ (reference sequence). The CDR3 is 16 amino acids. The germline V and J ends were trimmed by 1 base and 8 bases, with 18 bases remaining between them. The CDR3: CASSLGDFGRGDEQFF. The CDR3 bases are TGTGCCAGCAGCTTAGGAGATTTCGGCAGGGGCGATGAGCAGTTCTTC.

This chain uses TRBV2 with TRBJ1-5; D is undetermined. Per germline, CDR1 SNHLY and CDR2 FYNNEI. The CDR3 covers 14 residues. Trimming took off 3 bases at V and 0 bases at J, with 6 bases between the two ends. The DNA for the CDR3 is TGTGCCAGCAGTGACCTTTATAGCAATCAGCCCCAGCATTTT. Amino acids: CASSDLYSNQPQHF. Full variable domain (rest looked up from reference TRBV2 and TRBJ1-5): EPEVTQTPSHQVTQMGQEVILRCVPISNHLYFYWYRQILGQKVEFLVSFYNNEISEKSEIFDDQFSVERPDGSNFTLKIRSTKLEDSAMYFCASSDLYSNQPQHFGDGTRLSIL.

CDR3 sequence (DNA): TGTGCCAGCAGCACCGGGGGGGCCCGCACAGATACGCAGTATTTT. Its protein is CASSTGGARTDTQYF. V and J are TRBV11-2 and TRBJ2-3, with TRBD2 matching 8 bases. The CDR3 sequence is 15 residues long. V was clipped by 5 bases and J by 1 base; unmatched bases: 5. Germline CDR1 SGHAT, CDR2 FQNNGV.

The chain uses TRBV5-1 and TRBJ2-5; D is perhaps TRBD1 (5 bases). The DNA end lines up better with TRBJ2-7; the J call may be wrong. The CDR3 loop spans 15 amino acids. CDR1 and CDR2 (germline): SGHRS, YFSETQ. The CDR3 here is CASSVPDRPAYEQYF. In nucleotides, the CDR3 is TGCGCCAGCAGCGTACCTGACAGACCAGCCTACGAGCAGTACTTC.

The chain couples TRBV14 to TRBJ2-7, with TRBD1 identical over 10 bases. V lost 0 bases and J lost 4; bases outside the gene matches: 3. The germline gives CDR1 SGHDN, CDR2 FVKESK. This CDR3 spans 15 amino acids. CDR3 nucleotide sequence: TGTGCCAGCAGCCAAGAAATGGGACAGGGGTACGAGCAGTACTTC. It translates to CASSQEMGQGYEQYF.

CDR3 bases: TGTGCCAGGAGGGGAAGCGGGGGGTACAATGAGCAGTTCTTC. This encodes CARRGSGGYNEQFF. This chain links TRBV2 with TRBJ2-1; TRBD2 aligns across 9 bases. This CDR3 has 14 residues. The V gene's germline CDR1 is SNHLY and CDR2 FYNNEI. The junction had 7 bases not matched to a gene; V was cut back by 9 bases and J by 4 bases.

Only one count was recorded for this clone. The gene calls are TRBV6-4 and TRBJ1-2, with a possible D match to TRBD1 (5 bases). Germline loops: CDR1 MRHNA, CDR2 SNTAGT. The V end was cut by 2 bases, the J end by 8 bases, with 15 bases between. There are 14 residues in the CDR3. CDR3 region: CASSDRQGGSGYTF. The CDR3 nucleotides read TGTGCCAGCAGTGACCGGCAGGGAGGGAGCGGCTACACCTTC.

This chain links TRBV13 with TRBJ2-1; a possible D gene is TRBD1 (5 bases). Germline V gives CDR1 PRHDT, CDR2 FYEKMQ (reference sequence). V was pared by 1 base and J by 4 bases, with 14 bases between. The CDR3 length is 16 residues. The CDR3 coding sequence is TGTGCCAGCAGCTTAGTAGAGGACACCCGATACAATGAGCAGTTCTTC. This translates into CASSLVEDTRYNEQFF.

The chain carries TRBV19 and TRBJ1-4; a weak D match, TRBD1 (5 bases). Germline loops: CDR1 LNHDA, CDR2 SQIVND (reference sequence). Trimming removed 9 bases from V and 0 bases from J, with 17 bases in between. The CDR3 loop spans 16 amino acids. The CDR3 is CASAWGTFATNEKLFF. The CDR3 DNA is TGTGCCAGCGCCTGGGGCACCTTTGCAACTAATGAAAAACTGTTTTTT.

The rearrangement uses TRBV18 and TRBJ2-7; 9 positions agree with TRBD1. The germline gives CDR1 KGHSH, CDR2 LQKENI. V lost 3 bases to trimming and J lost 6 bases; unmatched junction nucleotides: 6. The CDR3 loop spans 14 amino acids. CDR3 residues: CASSPGTGTPEQYF. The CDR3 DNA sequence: TGTGCCAGCTCACCGGGGACAGGGACGCCCGAGCAGTACTTC.

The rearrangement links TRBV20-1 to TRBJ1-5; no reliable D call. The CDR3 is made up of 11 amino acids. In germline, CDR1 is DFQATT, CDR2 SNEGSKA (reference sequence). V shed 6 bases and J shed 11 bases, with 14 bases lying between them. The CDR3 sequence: CSAADPTTQHF. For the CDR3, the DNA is TGCAGTGCGGCCGATCCCACGACCCAGCATTTT.

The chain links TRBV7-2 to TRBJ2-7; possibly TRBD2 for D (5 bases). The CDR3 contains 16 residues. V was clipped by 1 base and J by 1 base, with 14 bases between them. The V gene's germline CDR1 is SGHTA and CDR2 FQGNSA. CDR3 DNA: TGTGCCAGCAGCTTAGGACTAAAGAACCCTTCCTACGAGCAGTACTTC. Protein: CASSLGLKNPSYEQYF.

This CDR3 reads CARSSDPGQGVEDLSSYNSPLHF. CDR3 nucleotides: TGTGCCAGAAGCTCGGATCCGGGACAGGGGGTGGAGGACCTTAGCTCCTATAATTCACCCCTCCACTTT. The chain is built from TRBV5-3 and TRBJ1-6; 11 nucleotides line up with TRBD1. TRBV5-3 falls under the ORF class, with uncertain function. With 3 bases clipped from V and 0 bases from J, the junction kept 20 bases outside the gene matches. The CDR3 length is 23 residues.

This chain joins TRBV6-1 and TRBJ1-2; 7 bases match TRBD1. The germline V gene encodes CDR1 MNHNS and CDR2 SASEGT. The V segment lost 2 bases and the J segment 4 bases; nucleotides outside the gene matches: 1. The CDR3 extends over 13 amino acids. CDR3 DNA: TGTGCCAGCAGTGAACCAGGGGGCTATGGCTACACCTTC. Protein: CASSEPGGYGYTF.

DNA of the CDR3: TGTGCCAGCAGCCAAGCGGGGGGGCCGTTGAATGAGCAGTTCTTC. It codes for CASSQAGGPLNEQFF. V gene TRBV4-2 combines with J gene TRBJ2-1; 8 bases align to TRBD2. Germline CDR1 LGHNA, CDR2 YNFKEQ. V lost 1 base and J lost 7; bases outside the gene matches: 6. The CDR3 is made up of 15 amino acids.

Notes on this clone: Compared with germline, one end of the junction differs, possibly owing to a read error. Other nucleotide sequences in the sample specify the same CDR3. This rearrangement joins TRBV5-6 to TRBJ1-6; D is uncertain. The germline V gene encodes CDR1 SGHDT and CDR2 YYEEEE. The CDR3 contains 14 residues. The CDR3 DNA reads TGTGCCAGCACCTTGGTCACCTATAATTCCCCCCTCCACTTT. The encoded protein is CASTLVTYNSPLHF.

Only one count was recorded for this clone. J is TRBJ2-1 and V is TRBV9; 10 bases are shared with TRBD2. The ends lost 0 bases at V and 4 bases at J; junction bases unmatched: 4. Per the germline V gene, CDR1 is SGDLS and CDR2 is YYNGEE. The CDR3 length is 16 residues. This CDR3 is CASSVETSGVYNEQFF. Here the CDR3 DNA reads TGTGCCAGCAGCGTAGAAACTAGCGGGGTATACAATGAGCAGTTCTTC.